The clone carrying this T cell receptor (beta chain) was recorded a few times. The target antigen is unknown. V was pared by 6 bases and J by 2 bases, with 11 bases between. This CDR3 contains 13 residues. Germline loops: CDR1 SGHVS, CDR2 FQNEAQ. The sample is drawn from a study of identical twins. Findings and caveats of the study: Cross-sectional statistics underpinned the conclusions; the same donors were not followed.

TCRdb redid the calling of the 5' RACE reads with MiXCR, one entry per CDR3 protein. The profile covers about 470,000 distinct CDR3 sequences, with approximately 24% appearing a single time and 2.9% taken by the ten largest. The same sample was also studied in work on T cells expressing NK-cell markers. That report adds: The CD3+CD56-NKG2C+ fraction was also led by these clonotypes in several donors. Clarity on HCMV specificity was lacking for the expanded NKG2C+ T cell clones.

The TCR originated in a woman between 18 and 29 years old in good health. The sample consisted of CD4+ T cells sorted from blood. The chain couples TRBV7-8 to TRBJ2-7, with TRBD2 as a possible D gene (6 bases). CDR3 region: CASSAGTPYEQYF. The DNA for the CDR3 is TGTGCCAGCAGTGCAGGGACTCCCTACGAGCAGTACTTC.